This T cell receptor (beta chain) appears in the sequencing data of a study of OX40 agonist ivuxolimab in advanced cancers. Study summary: Patients with hepatocellular carcinoma, melanoma, renal cell or head and neck cancer made up the dose-escalation patients. Patients achieving partial responses numbered three: one hepatocellular carcinoma case and two cutaneous melanoma cases.

CDR1 is SGDLS, CDR2 YYNGEE, per germline. This CDR3 region has 14 residues. V was cut by 0 bases and J by 7 bases, with 12 bases left in between. Generated by immunoSEQ multiplex PCR, the TCRdb table keeps only in-frame clones and is missing some. The sample lists roughly 58,000 clones; 77% were seen once. This TCR was recovered from an adult with an advanced solid tumor such as melanoma, head and neck, liver or kidney cancer. This specimen was CD4+ or CD8+ T cells sorted from blood, taken in a trial of the OX40 agonist ivuxolimab. The chain has TRBV9 and TRBJ2-3, with a tentative D call TRBD2 (6 bases). CDR3 bases: TGTGCCAGCAGCGTAGGGGGGAGGAAAAATACGCAGTATTTT. It codes for CASSVGGRKNTQYF.